This TCR beta chain comes out of a study of shared clonotypes between healthy human individuals. Unmatched junction bases numbered 4, after V lost 0 bases and J lost 6 bases. Germline V CDR1 and CDR2: SGHRS, YFSETQ. The CDR3 sequence is 15 residues long. Nashville, Tennessee was home to all donors, each a Caucasian adult. Produced via immunoSEQ multiplex PCR; TCRdb's table is partial and in-frame only. Of 490,000 or so clones in the sample, 79% were seen once. The sequenced sample was PBMCs. The source is a woman aged 40 to 55 in good health. Some clones in this sample may be carry-over from other donors' samples. The chain uses TRBV5-1 and TRBJ2-7; TRBD1 matches 12 bases. The CDR3 coding sequence is TGCGCCAGCAGCTTGGTTGGGACAGGGGGCAGCGAGCAGTACTTC. This encodes CASSLVGTGGSEQYF.